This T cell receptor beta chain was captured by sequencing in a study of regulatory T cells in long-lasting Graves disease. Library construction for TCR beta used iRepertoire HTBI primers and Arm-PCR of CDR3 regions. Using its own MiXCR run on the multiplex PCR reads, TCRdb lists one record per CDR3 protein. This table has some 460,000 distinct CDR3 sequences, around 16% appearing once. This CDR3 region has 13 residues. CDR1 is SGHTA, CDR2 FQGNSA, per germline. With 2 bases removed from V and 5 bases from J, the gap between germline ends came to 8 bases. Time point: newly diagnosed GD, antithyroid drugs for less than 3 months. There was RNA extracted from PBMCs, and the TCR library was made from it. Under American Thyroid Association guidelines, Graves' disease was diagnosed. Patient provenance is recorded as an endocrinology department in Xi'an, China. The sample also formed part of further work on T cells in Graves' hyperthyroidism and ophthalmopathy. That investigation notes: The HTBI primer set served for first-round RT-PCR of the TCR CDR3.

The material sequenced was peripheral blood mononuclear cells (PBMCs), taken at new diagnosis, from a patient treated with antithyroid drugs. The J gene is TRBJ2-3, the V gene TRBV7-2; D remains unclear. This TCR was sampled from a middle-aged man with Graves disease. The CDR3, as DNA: TGTGCCAGCAGCTTATCCCCAGTAGATACGCAGTATTTT. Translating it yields CASSLSPVDTQYF.